This TCR beta chain derives from a study of blood T cell repertoires in COVID-19. Across the study: Samples came from the United States, Italy and Spain, spanning acute and convalescent COVID-19.

As originally analysed: Amplification with reference gene primers provided the estimates of nucleated cell counts. Some clones are missing from TCRdb's copy, which holds only in-frame ones; the method was immunoSEQ multiplex PCR. That table supplies the V and J calls and clone size; D and trimming were determined from the DNA. The data show some 90,000 clones, approximately 86% seen once. The V gene's germline CDR1 is MNHEY and CDR2 SMNVEV (reference sequence). V lost 3 bases and J 1 base, leaving 6 bases between the germline ends. The CDR3 runs 13 residues. The chain has TRBV27 and TRBJ1-2; D not resolved. Sequencing was performed on peripheral blood. This TCR came from an elderly woman with acute or convalescent COVID-19. The CDR3 bases are TGTGCCAGCAGTTTTCGCAGTAACTATGGCTACACCTTC. Translated: CASSFRSNYGYTF.